This record covers a single T cell receptor (beta chain). What it binds is unknown. PCR primers comprised 60 Vbeta and 13 Jbeta primers. The method was immunoSEQ multiplex PCR; TCRdb's version includes in-frame clones alone and lacks a portion of them. This table holds approximately 210,000 clones, around 79% found once. This entry comes from a study of cytomegalovirus exposure and HLA in healthy donors. General study findings and limits: In a later analysis, a missense DCLRE1C variant was linked to TCR beta V- and J-gene trimming. A later analysis reportedly found fewer N-insertions in an Asian-associated ancestry cluster than the roughly 680-donor mean. With high specificity and sensitivity, the classifier reportedly diagnosed cytomegalovirus status. Follow-up analysis found HLA locus-dependent TCR association rates, highest for DRB1 and lowest for HLA-C.

The V segment lost 1 base and the J segment 2 bases; nucleotides outside the gene matches: 11. The CDR3 has 17 residues. Germline values: CDR1 SGDLS, CDR2 YYNGEE. The chain carries TRBV9 and TRBJ2-7; 8 bases line up with TRBD1. This receptor was obtained from a woman in her forties or fifties in good health and CMV-seronegative. The sequenced material came from PBMCs. Here the CDR3 reads CASSVLQQWDRTYEQYF. The CDR3 DNA reads TGTGCCAGCAGCGTACTCCAGCAGTGGGACAGGACCTACGAGCAGTACTTC.